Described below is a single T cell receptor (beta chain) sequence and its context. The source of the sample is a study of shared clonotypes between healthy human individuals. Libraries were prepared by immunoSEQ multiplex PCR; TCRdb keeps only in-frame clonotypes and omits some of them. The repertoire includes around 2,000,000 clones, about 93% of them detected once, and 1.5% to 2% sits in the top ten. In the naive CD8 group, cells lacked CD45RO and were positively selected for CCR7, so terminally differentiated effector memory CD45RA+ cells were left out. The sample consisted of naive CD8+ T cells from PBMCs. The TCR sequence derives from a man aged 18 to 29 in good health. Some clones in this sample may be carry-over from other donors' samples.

The chain's CDR3 is CASSLSGTPDLDTQYF. The CDR3 nucleotides read TGTGCCAGCAGTTTATCTGGGACACCTGACCTAGATACGCAGTATTTT. The rearrangement joins TRBV27 to TRBJ2-3, with a tentative D call TRBD1 (6 bases). The CDR3 contains 16 residues. The germline V gene encodes CDR1 MNHEY and CDR2 SMNVEV (reference sequence). Trimming pared 0 bases from V and 5 bases from J, leaving 15 bases between.